The following is a TCR beta chain sequence with its context. The sample belongs to a study of blood T cell repertoires in COVID-19. Study at large: There were acute and convalescent COVID-19 samples, and they came from the United States, Italy and Spain. From T cells, B-cell-depleted T cells, or PBMCs came the material, which was cDNA or gDNA.

In the study's own analysis: Scientists estimated how many nucleated cells there were by amplifying reference gene primers. Libraries were prepared by immunoSEQ multiplex PCR; TCRdb keeps only in-frame clonotypes and omits some of them. Clone size and V and J calls were adopted from that table, with D and trimming inferred from the DNA. Among about 210,000 clones, 70% to 85% were seen once, and the ten largest hold approximately 10%. The CDR3 runs to 13 residues. Per germline, CDR1 MNHEY and CDR2 SVGAGI. The V and J ends lost 7 bases and 5 bases respectively, with 12 bases between them. The J gene is TRBJ1-5, the V gene TRBV6-5; the D is unclear. The TCR originated in a man aged 50 to 59 with active or convalescent COVID-19. Sequences were obtained from peripheral blood. The CDR3 DNA is TGTGCCAGCAATGGACTCCCACATCAGCCCCAGCATTTT. It specifies CASNGLPHQPQHF.